Listed below are T cell receptor beta chains from one sample, sequenced in a study of shared T cell receptors in the human thymus. TCRdb's copy holds only in-frame clones and misses some; the assay was immunoSEQ multiplex PCR. The sample consists of some 700,000 clones, approximately 88% of them appearing once. These same data were also listed under a study on human thymus T cells.

Sequenced input: thymocytes. These receptors were taken from a boy less than two years old with a congenital heart defect. The conserved cysteine and the conserved F or W are not part of the CDR3 here.

TRBJ2-5 | TRBV7-6 | ASGRGRQETQY
TRBJ2-7 | TRBV5-5 | ASTFRDRGKKSSYEQY
TRBJ2-7 | TRBV2 | ASSEAVYSSGRVYEQY
TRBJ2-1 | TRBV7-3 | ASSPGGLAVYEQF
TRBJ2-3 | TRBV14 | ASSKGGQGSDTQY
TRBJ2-1 | TRBV30 | AWSEDHLAWGHNEQF
TRBJ2-5 | TRBV7-2 | ASSLVSSGQAIQETQY
TRBJ2-7 | TRBV4-2 | ASSRSAERAYEQY
TRBJ2-7 | TRBV25-1 | ASSAYCPGTGVEEQY
TRBJ1-1 | TRBV29-1 | SGGQGDTEAF
TRBJ1-1 | TRBV27 | ASTQRSGGETEAF
TRBJ2-1 | TRBV5-4 | ASSPAGTPYNEQF
TRBJ1-2 | TRBV5-6 | ASSLCIGRRGLTSYGYT
TRBJ2-7 | TRBV18 | ASSPSPGTAYEQY
TRBJ2-7 | TRBV18 | ASSPSDDRVIAYEQY
TRBJ1-5 | TRBV15 | ATSRGPSRGDSNQPQH
TRBJ2-3 | TRBV19 | ASSTGLAGGPIPTDTQY
TRBJ2-1 | TRBV5-4 | ASSLATGGGVEQF
TRBJ2-7 | TRBV4-3 | ASSQGKGTASYEQY
TRBJ2-7 | TRBV30 | AWNRDRETYEQY
TRBJ2-7 | TRBV28 | ASSPPRTGWGYEQY
TRBJ2-7 | TRBV5-1 | ASSLGLEETYEQY
TRBJ1-2 | TRBV12-5 | ASGLVWTGDPLYGYT
TRBJ1-2 | TRBV7-9 | DSSSDRVGFKDGYT
TRBJ2-5 | TRBV19 | ASSGGAGTQY
TRBJ2-7 | TRBV5-4 | ASSLERDHYEQY
TRBJ2-3 | TRBV14 | ASSQFRVPDTQY
TRBJ2-7 | TRBV2 | ASRRLAGDYEQY
TRBJ2-5 | TRBV27 | ASSLSGKGETQY
TRBJ2-1 | TRBV25-1 | ASSAIRDRGNEQF
TRBJ1-2 | TRBV5-6 | ASSARRDSYGYT
TRBJ2-1 | TRBV2 | ASTEASGDNEQF
TRBJ2-2 | TRBV6-5 | ASGLDRGQGGELF
TRBJ1-2 | TRBV25-1 | ASSSDRDYYGYT
TRBJ1-5 | TRBV30 | AWLWRPSNQPQH
TRBJ2-5 | TRBV30 | AWVGDASGSRKTQY
TRBJ2-7 | TRBV15 | ATSPSGRAPSYEQY
TRBJ2-7 | TRBV14 | ASSKRLAECEQY
TRBJ1-3 | TRBV5-1 | ASSFRGKGNTIY
TRBJ2-3 | TRBV4-2 | ASSQGKGQGADTQY
TRBJ2-7 | TRBV5-6 | ASSLGLAGTYEQY
TRBJ2-3 | TRBV4-1 | ASSQRLAGGPDTQY
TRBJ2-3 | TRBV11-2 | ASSLAAGPGDTQY
TRBJ2-2 | TRBV27 | ASSLWSRGTGELF
TRBJ2-2 | TRBV4-2 | ASSQTQSGRGLGGELF
TRBJ2-6 | TRBV19 | ASSPRQVSSGANVLT
TRBJ2-2 | TRBV4-3 | ASSQGEGLTTGELF
TRBJ2-1 | TRBV12-5 | ASGLVNLDEQF